Reported below is one T cell receptor (beta chain). Its target antigen remains unknown. No base qualities exist here, and no much larger clone lies one base off it. The data originate from a study of beta chain features in type 1 diabetes (dated by TCRdb to between 2017 and 2018). About the investigation overall: Mean age, gender distribution, total cell number and subset yield did not differ between patients and healthy donors. Naive and central memory subsets were obtained from all 30 or so donors, but regulatory and stem cell-like memory subsets were isolated from only 8 patients and roughly 8 healthy donors. The study compared TCRB repertoires of sorted circulating CD4+ T cell subsets between recently diagnosed type 1 diabetes patients and matched healthy donors. Across all samples, about 110 million sorted cells were examined, and cell number per subset correlated strongly with RNA yield.

The investigation overall reported the following: Only small numbers of individuals were included in the HLA sub-analyses, which left unresolved whether HLA type had any influence on TCRB rearrangement. Sequencing cDNA rather than genomic DNA could over-represent highly expressing activated cells, although activation and CD3 levels did not differ between groups. A moderate but significant shortening of TCRB CDR3 length was observed in type 1 diabetes patients in all four CD4+ subsets. Patients with type 1 diabetes made fewer insertions and deleted more nucleotides at VDJ recombination sites, implying thymic rearrangement abnormalities. PCR may preferentially amplify shorter templates, but because patient and control samples were amplified and corrected together, any resulting skew would affect both groups equally. Naive, central memory and regulatory TCRB repertoires appeared to be more alike among patients than among healthy donors.

The High Capacity cDNA Reverse Transcription Kit was used to reverse transcribe all of the isolated RNA, meaning that expressed TCRB transcripts were what got sequenced. Deep immunoSEQ sequencing was applied to naive, central memory and regulatory T cell samples, giving an average of about 3.57 million total reads per sample. Sorted cells were lysed in RLT buffer, and RNA was extracted using DNase-treated RNeasy Micro or Mini kits according to cell number. To prevent cross-contamination, each cell subset was processed individually, whereas patient and healthy donor samples were processed jointly. The immunoSEQ multiplex PCR was used to amplify TCRB sequences from cDNA, yielding 87-bp fragments that span the CDR3 region. Amplicons were sequenced on the Illumina HiSeq platform. The authors' pipeline ran thus. Synthetic template baselines were used to correct PCR bias computationally, reads within Hamming distance 2 were collapsed, and singletons that could not be merged were discarded. Reads were aligned to IMGT to assign V, D and J genes, CDR3 length, and insertions or deletions at six rearrangement sites. Within each subset, clonotype counts were normalized to sorted cell number, and only after that were true diversity and Gini coefficients computed with the tcR R package. Repertoire sharing was quantified using the overlap coefficient calculated on TCRB nucleotide sequences. As a proxy for the pre-selection repertoire, out-of-frame TCRB sequences from naive cells were analyzed. Entries here come from immuneACCESS through TCRdb and include only in-frame sequences with V and J called. Some clones fail to appear in such tables; in the studies checked, an unresolved V gene covers under half of the shortfall, and the cause of the remainder is unknown. That table supplies the V and J calls and clone size; D and trimming were determined from the DNA. Within this sample are 350,000 to 450,000 clones, with roughly 12% of them counted one time only. The ten largest clones take up 0.0085% to 0.012% of the sample.

A single peripheral blood draw of about 120 mL on average was collected from each donor into heparinised tubes. Using a panel that included CD45RO, CCR7, CD25, CD127, CD95 and CD27, naive, central memory, regulatory and stem cell-like memory CD4+ T cells were sorted on a BD FACSAria II. Purity was above 95% for every sorted population. Right away, PBMCs were isolated by Lymphoprep density gradient centrifugation and were stained directly, with no culture step. So that batch effects would be minimized, each experiment stained and sorted samples in pairs, pairing one healthy donor with one patient. Sample: naive CD4+ T cells from blood. According to the study, the label for this sample's cell subset or site signals: true naive CD4+ T cells. This clonotype was obtained from a woman between 18 and 29 years old with type 1 diabetes.

The CDR3 corresponds to CASSESGNPAAFF. The DNA is TGTGCCAGCAGTGAATCGGGGAACCCCGCAGCTTTCTTT. This chain joins TRBV6-1 to TRBJ1-1, with the D gene not confidently named. From cysteine to phenylalanine, the CDR3 is 13 amino acids long. Solely the CDR3 DNA is kept, with 39 bases framed from the first base. A distance of 14 bases separates the germline ends of V and J, which lose 2 bases and 10 bases respectively. The germline V gene sets CDR1 to MNHNS and CDR2 to SASEGT.